What follows is one TCR beta chain and its context. The trim removed 4 bases at V and 5 bases at J, leaving 10 bases unmatched. This CDR3 has 17 amino acids. Germline V lookup: CDR1 SGHVS, CDR2 FQNEAQ. This entry is derived from a study of blood T cell repertoires in COVID-19. Study at large: Sites across the United States, Italy and Spain contributed samples from acute and convalescent COVID-19. The analysed material was cDNA or gDNA that came from T cells, B-cell-depleted T cells, or PBMCs.

Original methodology: Reference gene primer amplification yielded estimated nucleated cell counts. The repertoire was sequenced with immunoSEQ multiplex PCR; TCRdb's copy has only in-frame clones and lacks some. V and J calls and clone size come straight from that table; D and trimming were deduced from the DNA. The sample comprises under 95,000 clones, 70% to 80% of which are singletons, and 26% rests with the top ten. Sequencing was carried out using peripheral blood. The J gene is TRBJ2-5, the V gene TRBV7-8; 13 bases map to TRBD2. This clonotype was obtained from a man in his 60s with active or convalescent COVID-19. CDR3 sequence (DNA): TGTGCCAGCAGCTCACCGGGACTAGCGGGGATGTGGGAGACCCAGTACTTC. Its translation is CASSSPGLAGMWETQYF. The full variable domain, rest sourced from reference TRBV7-8 and TRBJ2-5, is GAGVSQSPRYKVAKRGQDVALRCDPISGHVSLFWYQQALGQGPEFLTYFQNEAQLDKSGLPSDRFFAERPEGSVSTLKIQRTQQEDSAVYLCASSSPGLAGMWETQYFGPGTRLLVL.